The 18 T cell receptor beta chains below come from one sample, sequenced in a study of vaccination effects on CD4 cells after COVID-19. ViraFEST assay sequencing came after antigen-specific CD4+ T cells were expanded with viral peptide pools. When nine to ten days of culture had elapsed, CD4+ T cells were isolated. Participants were vaccinated with two doses of either the BNT162b2 or mRNA-1273 vaccine. The antigens these receptors bind are not known. The assay was immunoSEQ multiplex PCR, and TCRdb's table has in-frame clones only and misses some. The sample includes some 35,000 clones, just under 85% of them seen just once. This sample comprised CD4+ T cells from PBMCs cultured with HCoV-NL63 spike peptides, obtained after COVID-19 vaccination. The receptors here all came from a human donor who received a COVID-19 vaccine. Some clones in this sample may be carry-over from other donors' samples.

This chain connects TRBV6-5 to TRBJ2-7; 9 nucleotides align to TRBD1. V lost 6 bases, J lost 0 bases, and 6 bases stayed unmatched. The germline gives CDR1 MNHEY, CDR2 SVGAGI. CDR3 size: 15 residues. The CDR3 reads CASRGTGPHSYEQYV. CDR3 nucleotides: TGTGCCAGCAGAGGGACAGGGCCCCACTCCTACGAGCAGTACGTC.

The rearrangement joins TRBV30 to TRBJ1-4; D possibly corresponds to TRBD1 (6 bases). CDR3 length: 15 residues. The V end was cut by 4 bases, the J end by 8 bases, with 20 bases between. Germline V lookup: CDR1 GTSNPN, CDR2 SVGIG (reference sequence). The CDR3 nucleotides read TGTGCCTGGACACCTACAGGGTCTCTTCGGGAAAAACTGTTTTTT. This translates into CAWTPTGSLREKLFF.

The chain combines TRBV3-1 (or the pseudogene TRBV3-2) with TRBJ2-5; 7 nucleotides match TRBD2. Germline values: CDR1 LGHDT, CDR2 YNNKEL (reference sequence). This CDR3 is 16 amino acids long. The junction had 8 bases not matched to a gene; V was cut back by 2 bases and J by 2 bases. The CDR3 coding sequence is TGTGCCAGCAGCCAATGGGGGGGGGAACAGCAAGAGACCCAGTACTTC. Amino acids: CASSQWGGEQQETQYF.

The genes are TRBV5-6 and TRBJ1-3, with D possibly being TRBD1 (6 bases). Germline V gene sequence: CDR1 SGHDT, CDR2 YYEEEE. V was shortened by 6 bases and J by 2 bases, with 18 bases between the two germline ends. This CDR3 is 16 amino acids long. The CDR3 spells CASTLLTGTTGNTIYF. The CDR3 bases are TGTGCCAGCACCCTACTTACAGGGACGACTGGAAACACCATATATTTT.

This chain connects TRBV6-9 to TRBJ1-2; D remains ambiguous. Germline values: CDR1 MNHGY, CDR2 SVAAGI. Trimming pared 0 bases from V and 4 bases from J, leaving 9 bases between. CDR3 size: 14 residues. CDR3 sequence: CASSYSPAVYGYTF. CDR3 DNA sequence: TGTGCCAGCAGTTATTCGCCGGCCGTCTATGGCTACACCTTC.

This clone was seen just once. The rearrangement joins TRBV3-1 (or the pseudogene TRBV3-2) to TRBJ2-5, with D unclear. CDR3 size: 15 residues. CDR1 is LGHDT, CDR2 YNNKEL, per germline (reference sequence). V lost 4 bases to trimming and J lost 4 bases, with 16 bases between them. The CDR3 loop reads CASSPSSPRRETQYF. The CDR3, as DNA: TGTGCCAGCAGCCCGAGCTCACCTCGCAGAGAGACCCAGTACTTC.

This chain uses TRBV5-1 with TRBJ1-3; TRBD1 aligns across 8 bases. V was pared by 2 bases and J by 4 bases, with 11 bases of the junction left unmatched. Germline V gene lookup returns CDR1 SGHRS and CDR2 YFSETQ. This CDR3 comprises 17 residues. CDR3 DNA sequence: TGCGCCAGCAGCTTAACCCAGGGGGCTCTCGGAGGAAACACCATATATTTT. Protein sequence: CASSLTQGALGGNTIYF.

The V call is TRBV5-1, the J call TRBJ1-5, with TRBD1 matching over 9 bases. V trimming: 2 bases; J trimming: 1 base; junction bases outside the gene matches: 4. Germline values: CDR1 SGHRS, CDR2 YFSETQ. CDR3 size: 16 residues. The CDR3 DNA is TGCGCCAGCAGCTTTTCCGGGACAGGGAGCAATCAGCCCCAGCATTTT. Its protein is CASSFSGTGSNQPQHF.

This rearrangement joins TRBV10-3 to TRBJ2-1; 7 bases fit TRBD1. Per germline, CDR1 ENHRY and CDR2 SYGVKD. This CDR3 spans 15 amino acids. The junction had 14 bases not matched to a gene; V was cut back by 10 bases and J by 5 bases. The CDR3 bases are TGTGCCACCAACAACAGGGGACGGGGAGACAATGAGCAGTTCTTC. This codes for CATNNRGRGDNEQFF.

The chain uses TRBV12-3 or TRBV12-4 and TRBJ1-2, with D hard to call. This CDR3 region has 13 residues. V was trimmed by 6 bases and J by 2 bases, leaving 10 bases between them. In DNA form, the CDR3 reads TGTGCCAGCAGCCTCAGCTACAACTATGGCTACACCTTC. Translating it yields CASSLSYNYGYTF.

The chain joins TRBV19 to TRBJ2-5, with D tentatively TRBD1 (5 bases). The V gene lost 2 bases and the J gene lost 2 bases, with 9 bases spanning the gap. Germline V lookup: CDR1 LNHDA, CDR2 SQIVND (reference sequence). This CDR3 contains 14 residues. The CDR3 protein is CASSITTVQETQYF. CDR3 sequence (DNA): TGTGCCAGTAGTATAACGACAGTTCAAGAGACCCAGTACTTC.

The V and J genes are TRBV6-5 and TRBJ1-1, with D tentatively TRBD1 (6 bases). V lost 5 bases and J 5 bases, leaving 12 bases between the germline ends. Germline V gene lookup returns CDR1 MNHEY and CDR2 SVGAGI. This CDR3 has 13 residues. For the CDR3, the DNA is TGTGCCAGCAGTCCAAGGGGGGAAACTGAAGCTTTCTTT. Protein product: CASSPRGETEAFF.

The CDR3 sequence: CASSSGTSLQETQYF. Here the CDR3 DNA reads TGTGCCAGCAGCTCCGGGACTAGCCTGCAAGAGACCCAGTACTTC. The chain joins TRBV5-4 to TRBJ2-5; 9 bases line up with TRBD2. CDR3 length: 15 residues. CDR1 and CDR2 (germline): SGHNT, YYREEE (reference sequence). V dropped 3 bases and J dropped 2; count of bases not matched to a gene: 5. The complete variable domain, with remaining parts taken from reference TRBV5-4 and TRBJ2-5, reads ETGVTQSPTHLIKTRGQQVTLRCSSQSGHNTVSWYQQALGQGPQFIFQYYREEENGRGNFPPRFSGLQFPNYSSELNVNALELDDSALYLCASSSGTSLQETQYFGPGTRLLVL.

V gene TRBV6-2 or TRBV6-3 combines with J gene TRBJ2-1; 11 positions match TRBD2. Germline V gene lookup returns CDR1 MNHEY and CDR2 SVGEGT. The ends lost 7 bases at V and 2 bases at J; junction bases unmatched: 4. The CDR3 has 15 residues. Written as DNA, the CDR3 is TGTGCCAGCATTTATAGCGGGGGGGCCTACAATGAGCAGTTCTTC. This translates into CASIYSGGAYNEQFF.

V is TRBV9 and J is TRBJ2-5; TRBD2 agrees at 11 bases. CDR3 length: 15 amino acids. V was pared by 3 bases and J by 5 bases, with 6 bases of the junction left unmatched. Germline CDR1 reads SGDLS; CDR2 reads YYNGEE. CDR3 bases: TGTGCCAGCAGCGACACTAGCGGGGGTAAGGAGACCCAGTACTTC. It specifies CASSDTSGGKETQYF.

The V gene is TRBV19, the J gene TRBJ1-1; D might be TRBD1 (5 bases). V lost 7 bases and J lost 0, with 15 bases in between. CDR3 length: 15 residues. CDR1 and CDR2 from the germline V gene are LNHDA and SQIVND (reference sequence). This CDR3 is CASNLPGGVNTEAFF. CDR3 bases: TGTGCCAGTAACCTGCCCGGAGGGGTGAACACTGAAGCTTTCTTT.

The chain recombines TRBV3-1 (or the pseudogene TRBV3-2) with TRBJ2-2; D remains unclear. V dropped 5 bases and J dropped 0 bases, with 10 bases sitting between them. CDR3 length: 15 residues. Per the germline V gene, CDR1 is LGHDT and CDR2 is YNNKEL (reference sequence). The CDR3 bases are TGTGCCAGCAGCTCGATCGTCGCGAACACCGGGGAGCTGTTTTTT. Protein: CASSSIVANTGELFF.

J is TRBJ2-2 and V is TRBV19; 7 nucleotides agree with TRBD1. The CDR3 is 17 amino acids. J was trimmed by 2 bases and V by 5 bases; bases with no gene match: 11. The germline CDR1 and CDR2 sequences are LNHDA and SQIVND (reference sequence). The CDR3 sequence: CASSPPSGTVNTGELFF. The CDR3 DNA follows: TGTGCCAGTAGTCCCCCCTCCGGGACAGTAAACACCGGGGAGCTGTTTTTT. Using reference TRBV19 and TRBJ2-2 for the parts outside the CDR3, the full variable domain is DGGITQSPKYLFRKEGQNVTLSCEQNLNHDAMYWYRQDPGQGLRLIYYSQIVNDFQKGDIAEGYSVSREKKESFPLTVTSAQKNPTAFYLCASSPPSGTVNTGELFFGEGSRLTVL.